Listed here are 21 T cell receptor beta chains from one sample, sequenced in a study of control samples from healthy donors and cancer patients. Clones were sequenced by immunoSEQ multiplex PCR, and TCRdb holds only the in-frame ones, with some missing. The repertoire table contains about 190,000 clones. Sample: blood. The receptors were gathered from a woman aged 25 to 45 in good health.

The rearrangement uses TRBV7-2 and TRBJ2-7; possible D gene TRBD1, 6 bases. Germline V CDR1 and CDR2: SGHTA, FQGNSA. This CDR3 comprises 15 residues. V was pared by 4 bases and J by 1 base, with 14 bases between. This CDR3 is CASSSRGTQSYEQYF. The CDR3 DNA sequence: TGTGCCAGCAGCTCCAGGGGCACGCAATCCTACGAGCAGTACTTC.

The chain uses TRBV6-2 or TRBV6-3 and TRBJ2-1; a possible D gene is TRBD1 (7 bases). V lost 6 bases and J lost 0, with 24 bases in between. Looked up from germline, CDR1 is MNHEY and CDR2 is SVGEGT. CDR3 length: 19 amino acids. The CDR3 coding sequence is TGTGCCAGCAGCCCTCAGACAGGGCTTAGCGGAAGCTCCTACAATGAGCAGTTCTTC. The encoded protein is CASSPQTGLSGSSYNEQFF.

The chain is built from TRBV5-1 and TRBJ2-5; tentatively, D is TRBD1 (6 bases). V was cut by 0 bases and J by 5 bases, with 11 bases left in between. This CDR3 region has 14 residues. Germline CDR1 is SGHRS and CDR2 is YFSETQ. DNA of the CDR3: TGCGCCAGCAGCTTGGCCGGCCAGGGGGAGACCCAGTACTTC. It translates to CASSLAGQGETQYF.

This chain links TRBV30 with TRBJ1-5; D ambiguous. The CDR3 spans 15 residues. CDR1 is GTSNPN and CDR2 is SVGIG in the germline V gene (reference sequence). Trimming removed 1 base from V and 1 base from J, with 11 bases in between. The CDR3 here is CAWSAGRHSNQPQHF. Here the CDR3 DNA reads TGTGCCTGGAGTGCCGGACGCCACAGCAATCAGCCCCAGCATTTT.

V usage is TRBV5-4 and J usage is TRBJ2-5; D might be TRBD2 (6 bases). Per the germline V gene, CDR1 is SGHNT and CDR2 is YYREEE (reference sequence). The V and J ends lost 4 bases and 2 bases respectively, with 12 bases between them. This CDR3 has 14 amino acids. CDR3 nucleotide sequence: TGTGCCAGCAGCGCCCGGACTACGCAAGAGACCCAGTACTTC. Its protein is CASSARTTQETQYF.

The rearrangement joins TRBV6-1 to TRBJ1-6; D not certain. V was trimmed by 2 bases and J by 0 bases, leaving 8 bases between them. Germline CDR1 is MNHNS and CDR2 is SASEGT. The CDR3 loop spans 16 amino acids. The CDR3 spells CASSESRSSYNSPLHF. DNA for the CDR3: TGTGCCAGCAGTGAATCACGGAGCTCCTATAATTCACCCCTCCACTTT.

The chain links TRBV7-9 to TRBJ2-1; D could derive from TRBD1 or TRBD2 (5 bases each). CDR3 size: 15 residues. The V and J ends lost 0 bases and 4 bases respectively, with 10 bases between them. In germline, CDR1 is SEHNR, CDR2 FQNEAQ (reference sequence). CDR3 residues: CASSLAGARYNEQFF. The CDR3 bases are TGTGCCAGCAGCTTAGCCGGGGCCAGATACAATGAGCAGTTCTTC.

The rearrangement joins TRBV28 to TRBJ1-2; the D gene is possibly TRBD1 (5 bases). This CDR3 has 14 residues. Trimming left V 7 bases short and J 2 bases short, with 14 bases between. Germline-derived CDR1 and CDR2 are MDHEN and SYDVKM. CDR3 amino acids: CASNGLGGNYGYTF. CDR3 nucleotide sequence: TGTGCCAGCAACGGACTTGGGGGGAACTATGGCTACACCTTC.

The V and J genes are TRBV9 and TRBJ2-2, with D unclear. Per the germline V gene, CDR1 is SGDLS and CDR2 is YYNGEE. The CDR3 covers 15 residues. Trimming took 3 bases from V and 4 from J, leaving 13 bases between them. The CDR3 sequence: CASSATTRVTGELFF. The DNA for the CDR3 is TGTGCCAGCAGCGCAACGACCCGGGTCACCGGGGAGCTGTTTTTT.

The chain carries TRBV29-1 and TRBJ2-7, with D tentatively TRBD1 (6 bases). There are 13 residues in the CDR3. From germline, CDR1 is SQVTM and CDR2 ANQGSEA. V shed 8 bases and J shed 0 bases, with 14 bases lying between them. The CDR3 DNA is TGCAGCCATGGGGGCCCTAGCTCCTACGAGCAGTACTTC. This sequence encodes CSHGGPSSYEQYF.

The rearrangement links TRBV2 to TRBJ1-2; tentative D call: TRBD1 (6 bases). Germline CDR1 is SNHLY and CDR2 is FYNNEI. The CDR3 is made up of 15 amino acids. V shed 5 bases and J shed 8 bases, with 21 bases lying between them. The CDR3 protein is CASSPTADRSRGYTF. The CDR3 coding sequence is TGTGCCAGCAGTCCCACAGCCGACAGGAGTAGGGGCTACACCTTC.

The CDR3 DNA sequence: TGCGCCAGCAGCCCCAGGGACAGGGGTATAACCGGGGAGCTGTTTTTT. Translation: CASSPRDRGITGELFF. The chain is built from TRBV5-1 and TRBJ2-2, with 10 bases that match TRBD1. With V trimmed by 4 bases and J by 5 bases, 8 bases remained unmatched. The CDR3 has 16 amino acids. The germline gives CDR1 SGHRS, CDR2 YFSETQ.

The rearrangement joins TRBV19 to TRBJ1-6; 7 bases map to TRBD1. V was pared by 2 bases and J by 5 bases, with 6 bases of the junction left unmatched. Looked up from germline, CDR1 is LNHDA and CDR2 is SQIVND (reference sequence). The CDR3 totals 16 residues. CDR3 sequence (DNA): TGTGCCAGTAGTATACGGTCGACAGGGAATAATTCACCCCTCCACTTT. It encodes CASSIRSTGNNSPLHF.

This sequence joins TRBV9 and TRBJ2-3, with D hard to call. CDR3 length: 14 residues. The V end lost 5 bases, the J end lost 1 base, and 11 bases lay between the germline ends. Germline loops: CDR1 SGDLS, CDR2 YYNGEE. This CDR3 is CASSLRQGTDTQYF. In DNA form, the CDR3 reads TGTGCCAGCAGTTTAAGGCAGGGCACAGATACGCAGTATTTT.

The CDR3 DNA follows: TGTGCCAGCAGCCCCGACAGGACTAACTATGGCTACACCTTC. Translated, it gives CASSPDRTNYGYTF. This chain links TRBV6-5 with TRBJ1-2, with D perhaps TRBD1 (6 bases). CDR3 length equals 14 residues. CDR1 MNHEY and CDR2 SVGAGI come from the germline V gene. V was pared by 6 bases and J by 0 bases, with 11 bases between.

The chain combines TRBV13 with TRBJ1-2, with D possibly being TRBD1 (6 bases). The germline V gene has CDR1 PRHDT and CDR2 FYEKMQ (reference sequence). V was cut by 5 bases and J by 8 bases, with 21 bases left in between. The CDR3 is made up of 15 amino acids. The CDR3 spells CASSPSGPGARGYTF. Written as DNA, the CDR3 is TGTGCCAGCAGCCCTTCGGGACCGGGGGCGCGGGGCTACACCTTC.

The V gene is TRBV28, the J gene TRBJ1-2; D might be TRBD1 (5 bases). V dropped 7 bases and J dropped 8 bases, with 20 bases sitting between them. CDR1 is MDHEN and CDR2 is SYDVKM in the germline V gene. The CDR3 contains 14 residues. For the CDR3, the DNA is TGTGCCAGCACCACCTTGACAGCAGTTGGCGGCTACACCTTC. Residues: CASTTLTAVGGYTF.

The chain combines TRBV20-1 with TRBJ1-5; 12 nucleotides line up with TRBD1. This CDR3 contains 17 residues. The germline CDR1 and CDR2 sequences are DFQATT and SNEGSKA (reference sequence). J gave up 4 bases and V 3 bases, and 10 bases lay outside the gene matches. The CDR3 protein is CSASLGQGAGGNQPQHF. In DNA form, the CDR3 reads TGCAGTGCTAGTCTGGGACAGGGGGCGGGTGGAAATCAGCCCCAGCATTTT.

The J gene is TRBJ1-2, the V gene TRBV24-1, with unresolved D. Germline CDR1 is KGHDR and CDR2 is SFDVKD. V lost 9 bases and J 3 bases, leaving 19 bases between the germline ends. The CDR3 contains 15 residues. CDR3 sequence: CATSDTADDDYGYTF. As DNA, the CDR3 is TGTGCCACCTCTGACACTGCGGACGACGACTATGGCTACACCTTC.

This chain joins TRBV19 and TRBJ1-4; D ambiguous. This CDR3 is 15 amino acids long. Germline loops: CDR1 LNHDA, CDR2 SQIVND (reference sequence). The V end lost 3 bases, the J end lost 0 bases, and 8 bases lay between the germline ends. CDR3 amino acids: CASSMAAATNEKLFF. The CDR3 DNA reads as TGTGCCAGTAGTATGGCAGCCGCAACTAATGAAAAACTGTTTTTT.

The chain is built from TRBV9 and TRBJ2-2; tentatively, D is TRBD2 (5 bases). This CDR3 is 16 amino acids long. CDR1 and CDR2 (germline): SGDLS, YYNGEE. V lost 0 bases to trimming and J lost 8 bases, with 17 bases between them. CDR3 in DNA: TGTGCCAGCAGCGTAGAGCCCTCCGGGGTCACGGGGGAGCTGTTTTTT. Its translation is CASSVEPSGVTGELFF.